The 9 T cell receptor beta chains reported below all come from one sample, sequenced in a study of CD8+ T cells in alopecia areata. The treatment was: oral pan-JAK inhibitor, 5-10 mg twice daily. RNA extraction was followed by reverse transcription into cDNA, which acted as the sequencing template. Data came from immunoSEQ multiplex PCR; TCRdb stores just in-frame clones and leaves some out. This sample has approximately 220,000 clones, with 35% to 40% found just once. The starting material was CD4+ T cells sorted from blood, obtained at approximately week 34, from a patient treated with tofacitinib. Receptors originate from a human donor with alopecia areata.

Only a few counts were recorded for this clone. The CDR3 DNA is TGCAGCGTTCGTGGGAGAATATTTCAAGAGACCCAGTACTTC. Translation: CSVRGRIFQETQYF. The gene calls are TRBV29-1 and TRBJ2-5, with D maybe TRBD2 (5 bases). The ends were cut back, 5 bases at V and 2 bases at J, with 15 bases in the middle. This CDR3 comprises 14 residues. Per germline, CDR1 SQVTM and CDR2 ANQGSEA.

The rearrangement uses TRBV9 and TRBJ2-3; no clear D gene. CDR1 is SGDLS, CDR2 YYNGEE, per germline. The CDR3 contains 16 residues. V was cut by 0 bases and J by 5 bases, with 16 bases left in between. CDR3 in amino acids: CASSVAVTHRRDTQYF. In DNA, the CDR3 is TGTGCCAGCAGCGTAGCGGTGACCCACCGGAGAGATACGCAGTATTTT.

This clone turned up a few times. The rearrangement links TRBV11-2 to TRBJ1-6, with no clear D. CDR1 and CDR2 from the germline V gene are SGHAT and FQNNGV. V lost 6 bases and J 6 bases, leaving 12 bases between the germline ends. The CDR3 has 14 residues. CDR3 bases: TGTGCCAGCAGGTTCCGGAGGCCTAATTCACCCCTCCACTTT. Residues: CASRFRRPNSPLHF.

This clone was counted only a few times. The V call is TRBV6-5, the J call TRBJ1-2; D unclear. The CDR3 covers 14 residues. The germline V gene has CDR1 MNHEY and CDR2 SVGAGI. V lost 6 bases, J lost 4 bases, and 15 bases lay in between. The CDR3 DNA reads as TGTGCCAGCAGCTCCGACCGGGATAGCTATGGCTACACCTTC. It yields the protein CASSSDRDSYGYTF.

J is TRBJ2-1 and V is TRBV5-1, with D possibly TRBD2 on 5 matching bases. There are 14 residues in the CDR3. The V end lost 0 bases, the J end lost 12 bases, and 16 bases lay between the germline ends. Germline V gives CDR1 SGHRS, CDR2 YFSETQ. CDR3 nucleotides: TGCGCCAGCAGCTTGGCTGAAGGACTCTTAGTGCAGTTCTTC. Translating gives CASSLAEGLLVQFF.

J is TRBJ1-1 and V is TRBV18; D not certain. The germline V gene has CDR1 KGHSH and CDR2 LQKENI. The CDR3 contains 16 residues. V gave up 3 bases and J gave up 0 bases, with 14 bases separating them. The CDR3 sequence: CASSPTPRFLNTEAFF. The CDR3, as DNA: TGTGCCAGCTCACCCACCCCAAGATTTCTGAACACTGAAGCTTTCTTT.

CDR3 nucleotide sequence: TGTGCCAGCAGCTTAGCGAGAGGGGGCACAGATACGCAGTATTTT. Its protein product is CASSLARGGTDTQYF. The J gene is TRBJ2-3, the V gene TRBV7-6; D is possibly TRBD1 or TRBD2 (5 bases each). CDR3 size: 15 residues. V was pared by 0 bases and J by 1 base, with 8 bases between. Germline-derived CDR1 and CDR2 are SGHVS and FNYEAQ.

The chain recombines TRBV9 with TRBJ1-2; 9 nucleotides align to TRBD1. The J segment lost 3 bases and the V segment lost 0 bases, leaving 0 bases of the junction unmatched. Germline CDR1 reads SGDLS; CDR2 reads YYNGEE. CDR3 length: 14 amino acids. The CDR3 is CASSVGTGDYGYTF. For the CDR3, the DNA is TGTGCCAGCAGCGTAGGGACAGGGGACTATGGCTACACCTTC.

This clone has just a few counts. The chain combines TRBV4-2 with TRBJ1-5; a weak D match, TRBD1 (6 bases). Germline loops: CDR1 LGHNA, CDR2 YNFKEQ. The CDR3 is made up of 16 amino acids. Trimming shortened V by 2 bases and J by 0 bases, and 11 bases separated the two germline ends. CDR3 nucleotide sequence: TGTGCCAGCAGCCAACCGGGGGGCCATAGCAATCAGCCCCAGCATTTT. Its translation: CASSQPGGHSNQPQHF.